Listed below are T cell receptor beta chains from one sample, sequenced in a study of identical twins. TCRdb re-derived calls from the 5' RACE reads in MiXCR, one entry per CDR3 protein. The sample carries about 700,000 distinct CDR3 sequences, 5.5% to 6.5% recorded once. The sample consisted of naive T cells sorted from blood. These receptors all stem from a man younger than 35 in good health. CDR3s include the opening cysteine and the closing phenylalanine or tryptophan. A D gene is named only where the DNA matches it firmly. Clone size, where shown, is once, few, many, or a class for clones that have expanded.

CDR3: CASQRTNQETQYF; DNA: TGTGCCAGCCAGAGGACTAACCAAGAGACCCAGTACTTC; J: TRBJ2-5; D: -; size: many; V: TRBV9
CDR3: CASHYMGSPLHF; DNA: TGTGCCAGTCACTACATGGGTTCACCCCTCCACTTT; J: TRBJ1-6; D: -; size: many; V: TRBV28
CDR3: CASSSPVVGTNTGELFF; DNA: TGTGCCAGCAGCTCCCCCGTAGTCGGGACGAACACCGGGGAGCTGTTTTTT; J: TRBJ2-2; D: -; size: few; V: TRBV7-9
CDR3: CASRTGMQGTDTQYF; DNA: TGTGCCAGCCGGACCGGGATGCAGGGAACAGATACGCAGTATTTT; J: TRBJ2-3; D: -; size: -; V: TRBV6-1
CDR3: CASSASGGDTDTQYF; DNA: TGTGCCAGCAGCGCCAGCGGGGGGGACACAGATACGCAGTATTTT; J: TRBJ2-3; D: TRBD2; size: many; V: TRBV9
CDR3: CASSLNSDQPQHF; DNA: TGTGCCAGCAGTTTGAACAGCGATCAGCCCCAGCATTTT; J: TRBJ1-5; D: -; size: many; V: TRBV12-3/TRBV12-4
CDR3: CASSLAPQGASYNEQFF; DNA: TGTGCCAGCAGCTTAGCCCCACAGGGGGCCTCCTACAATGAGCAGTTCTTC; J: TRBJ2-1; D: TRBD1; size: -; V: TRBV11-3
CDR3: CASSPLDSTDTQYF; DNA: TGTGCCAGCTCACCACTGGACTCCACAGATACGCAGTATTTT; J: TRBJ2-3; D: -; size: many; V: TRBV18
CDR3: CASSSLYRDTQYF; DNA: TGTGCCAGCAGCTCCTTGTACAGGGATACGCAGTATTTT; J: TRBJ2-3; D: -; size: many; V: TRBV7-9
CDR3: CASSLGDGGVGQPQHF; DNA: TGCGCCAGCAGCTTGGGGGACGGAGGAGTGGGTCAGCCCCAGCATTTT; J: TRBJ1-5; D: -; size: -; V: TRBV5-1
CDR3: CASSEYSEQFF; DNA: TGTGCCAGCAGTGAATATTCCGAGCAGTTCTTC; J: TRBJ2-1; D: -; size: many; V: TRBV25-1
CDR3: CASSYGAGNEKLFF; DNA: TGTGCCAGCAGCTATGGGGCCGGTAATGAAAAACTGTTTTTT; J: TRBJ1-4; D: -; size: few; V: TRBV7-2
CDR3: CASSLMDSLYGANVLTF; DNA: TGTGCCAGCAGCTTGATGGACAGTCTCTATGGGGCCAACGTCCTGACTTTC; J: TRBJ2-6; D: -; size: -; V: TRBV7-6
CDR3: CASSPYGARNEQFF; DNA: TGTGCCAGCAGTCCGTACGGGGCGCGGAATGAGCAGTTCTTC; J: TRBJ2-1; D: -; size: few; V: TRBV28
CDR3: CSARETGGHEQYF; DNA: TGCAGTGCTAGAGAGACAGGGGGCCACGAGCAGTACTTC; J: TRBJ2-7; D: TRBD1; size: many; V: TRBV20-1
CDR3: CASSQETGVTYEQYF; DNA: TGTGCCAGCAGCCAAGAAACGGGCGTAACCTACGAGCAGTACTTC; J: TRBJ2-7; D: -; size: many; V: TRBV4-2